This T cell receptor beta chain was profiled in a study of cytomegalovirus exposure and HLA in healthy donors. Study-wide context: Previous work identified 95 million to 140 million unique TCR beta sequences from 150 million to 200 million T cells. Among the 300 to 400 donors who were genotyped, around 77% fell in the genetic ancestry cluster that is associated with self-reported Caucasian donors.

Healthy bone marrow donors formed the donor group. Germline CDR1 reads MNHEY; CDR2 reads SMNVEV (reference sequence). Unmatched junction bases numbered 15, after V lost 6 bases and J lost 6 bases. The CDR3 spans 17 residues. Primers included in the PCR were 60 Vbeta and 13 Jbeta primers. Original analysis: About 10 million shared chains were among around 80 million unique TCR beta chains counted in a later analysis. This table comes from immunoSEQ multiplex PCR, and its TCRdb copy is limited to in-frame clones, with some not included. V and J calls plus clone size are reproduced from that table; the DNA served to infer D and trimming. The sample yields 100,000 to 150,000 clones, about four fifths seen once.

This chain joins TRBV27 and TRBJ1-5; TRBD1 matches 9 bases. Sequenced material: PBMCs. This clonotype originated in a man between 18 and 35 years old in good health and CMV-seronegative. The CDR3 protein is CASRGGTGRGAVQPQHF. In nucleotides, the CDR3 is TGTGCCAGCAGGGGGGGGACAGGGAGAGGCGCAGTTCAGCCCCAGCATTTT.